The rows below give T cell receptor beta chains drawn from one sample of a study of metastatic and nonmetastatic thyroid tumors. TCRdb re-called the PCR reads through MiXCR. In the table there are tens of thousands of clones, 30% of which are singletons. The specimen was blood. The receptors were gathered from a female donor with papillary thyroid cancer or a benign thyroid nodule (not recorded which). Some clones in this sample may be carry-over from other donors' samples. The CDR3 runs from the conserved cysteine through the conserved F or W. The order of the fields is J gene, D gene, V gene, clone size, CDR3 protein, CDR3 DNA. The D gene is left open where the match is weak. The listing skips clone size in some rows; elsewhere it reads once, few, many or a size class.

J: TRBJ2-1; D: -; V: TRBV2; size: -; CDR3: CASTSHGAVNEQFF; DNA: TGTGCCAGCACGAGTCATGGGGCTGTGAATGAGCAGTTCTTC
J: TRBJ1-6; D: -; V: TRBV6-1; size: -; CDR3: CASSEKVGSGSPLHF; DNA: TGTGCCAGCAGTGAAAAGGTCGGCTCTGGTTCACCCCTCCACTTT
J: TRBJ2-5; D: TRBD2; V: TRBV7-9; size: -; CDR3: CASSVLAGGPREAQYF; DNA: TGTGCCAGCAGCGTACTAGCGGGAGGCCCTCGGGAGGCCCAGTACTTC
J: TRBJ1-6; D: -; V: TRBV20-1; size: -; CDR3: CSAREIRANSPLHF; DNA: TGCAGTGCTAGAGAGATCCGGGCTAATTCACCCCTCCACTTT
J: TRBJ1-1; D: -; V: TRBV6-1; size: many; CDR3: CASSEVNRAGGKAFF; DNA: TGTGCCAGCAGTGAAGTCAACAGGGCTGGCGGGAAAGCTTTCTTT
J: TRBJ2-2; D: -; V: TRBV12-3/TRBV12-4; size: -; CDR3: CASRCRQGGTGELFF; DNA: TGTGCCAGCAGGTGTCGGCAGGGGGGTACCGGCGAGCTGTTTTTT
J: TRBJ2-1; D: TRBD2; V: TRBV4-3; size: many; CDR3: CASSQDGTSGNEQFF; DNA: TGCGCCAGCAGCCAAGATGGGACTAGCGGCAATGAGCAGTTCTTC
J: TRBJ1-5; D: TRBD1; V: TRBV5-1; size: -; CDR3: CASSPGTGGAGGNQPQHF; DNA: TGCGCCAGCAGCCCTGGGACAGGGGGTGCGGGCGGCAATCAGCCCCAGCATTTT
J: TRBJ2-2; D: TRBD1; V: TRBV5-7; size: many; CDR3: CASSWGGPGTGWIGELFF; DNA: TGTGCCAGCAGCTGGGGGGGCCCCGGGACAGGGTGGATCGGGGAGCTGTTTTTT
J: TRBJ2-7; D: -; V: TRBV27; size: -; CDR3: CASRLASNYEQYF; DNA: TGTGCCAGCAGGCTGGCTTCGAACTACGAGCAGTACTTC
J: TRBJ2-1; D: -; V: TRBV11-2; size: -; CDR3: CASSLGFTSSYNEQFF; DNA: TGTGCCAGCAGCTTAGGTTTCACAAGCTCCTACAATGAGCAGTTCTTC
J: TRBJ2-7; D: -; V: TRBV12-3/TRBV12-4; size: few; CDR3: CASILSWSHEQYF; DNA: TGTGCCAGCATCCTTAGTTGGAGCCACGAGCAGTACTTC
J: TRBJ1-5; D: -; V: TRBV5-1; size: many; CDR3: CASSRGSDNQPQHF; DNA: TGCGCCAGCAGCCGTGGTTCTGACAATCAGCCCCAGCATTTT
J: TRBJ1-2; D: TRBD1; V: TRBV7-9; size: many; CDR3: CASSPGGGYGYTF; DNA: TGTGCCAGCAGCCCAGGGGGCGGCTATGGCTACACCTTC
J: TRBJ2-7; D: TRBD2; V: TRBV20-1; size: many; CDR3: CSADSGRGGSPEQYF; DNA: TGCAGTGCTGATTCGGGTAGGGGAGGGTCCCCCGAGCAGTACTTC
J: TRBJ2-7; D: TRBD2; V: TRBV7-9; size: many; CDR3: CASSPRGLAGGPYEQYF; DNA: TGTGCCAGCAGCCCCCGGGGACTAGCGGGAGGTCCCTACGAGCAGTACTTC
J: TRBJ1-5; D: -; V: TRBV28; size: many; CDR3: CASRSTVFGNQPQHF; DNA: TGTGCCAGCAGATCGACGGTTTTTGGCAATCAGCCCCAGCATTTT
J: TRBJ2-2; D: TRBD2; V: TRBV7-6; size: many; CDR3: CASSFLAGELKTGELFF; DNA: TGTGCCAGCAGCTTCCTAGCGGGAGAGTTGAAAACCGGGGAGCTGTTTTTT
J: TRBJ2-5; D: -; V: TRBV6-1; size: many; CDR3: CASSETSGGAETQYF; DNA: TGTGCCAGCAGTGAAACTAGTGGGGGTGCGGAGACCCAGTACTTC
J: TRBJ1-2; D: -; V: TRBV15; size: medium-sized; CDR3: CATSRARADNYGYTF; DNA: TGTGCCACCAGCAGAGCCAGGGCGGACAACTATGGCTACACCTTC
J: TRBJ2-1; D: TRBD2; V: TRBV19; size: few; CDR3: CASSMRGGYNEQFF; DNA: TGTGCCAGTAGTATGCGGGGGGGATACAATGAGCAGTTCTTC
J: TRBJ1-2; D: -; V: TRBV28; size: many; CDR3: CATIAGALNYGYTF; DNA: TGTGCCACCATCGCCGGGGCGCTCAACTATGGCTACACCTTC
J: TRBJ1-5; D: -; V: TRBV7-8; size: -; CDR3: CASSLGGVGNQPQHF; DNA: TGTGCCAGCAGCTTAGGGGGTGTAGGCAATCAGCCCCAGCATTTT
J: TRBJ2-1; D: -; V: TRBV6-1; size: -; CDR3: CASSDDSRAENHNEQFF; DNA: TGTGCCAGCAGTGACGATTCTAGAGCGGAGAATCACAATGAGCAGTTCTTC
J: TRBJ1-1; D: -; V: TRBV6-1; size: many; CDR3: CASREQGIEAFF; DNA: TGTGCCAGCAGAGAGCAGGGTATTGAAGCTTTCTTT
J: TRBJ2-1; D: TRBD2; V: TRBV4-2; size: -; CDR3: CASSRGLAGLWGDEQFF; DNA: TGTGCCAGCAGCAGGGGACTAGCGGGACTCTGGGGAGATGAGCAGTTCTTC
J: TRBJ2-5; D: TRBD2; V: TRBV6-1; size: many; CDR3: CASSEVAGVQETQYF; DNA: TGTGCCAGCAGTGAAGTAGCGGGAGTTCAGGAGACCCAGTACTTC
J: TRBJ2-4; D: -; V: TRBV14; size: many; CDR3: CASSQDFAGLANSAKNIQYF; DNA: TGTGCCAGCAGCCAAGATTTTGCCGGACTTGCAAATTCAGCCAAAAACATTCAGTACTTC
J: TRBJ2-3; D: -; V: TRBV30; size: many; CDR3: CAWDPVSTDTQYF; DNA: TGTGCCTGGGACCCGGTCAGCACAGATACGCAGTATTTT
J: TRBJ1-6; D: TRBD1; V: TRBV20-1; size: many; CDR3: CSAGAETGIYSPLHF; DNA: TGCAGTGCGGGAGCCGAGACAGGGATTTATTCACCCCTCCACTTT
J: TRBJ1-1; D: -; V: TRBV20-1; size: -; CDR3: CSATPTLNTEAFF; DNA: TGCAGTGCCACACCGACGTTGAACACTGAAGCTTTCTTT
J: TRBJ1-2; D: TRBD1; V: TRBV30; size: many; CDR3: CAWSGTGGYYGYTF; DNA: TGTGCCTGGAGTGGAACAGGGGGCTACTATGGCTACACCTTC
J: TRBJ1-1; D: -; V: TRBV19; size: many; CDR3: CASSSQSLGDTEAFF; DNA: TGTGCCAGTAGTAGCCAGTCCCTGGGGGACACTGAAGCTTTCTTT
J: TRBJ1-6; D: -; V: TRBV20-1; size: -; CDR3: CSARDRFRDSSPLHF; DNA: TGCAGTGCTAGGGATAGGTTCAGGGATTCTTCACCCCTCCACTTT
J: TRBJ1-5; D: TRBD1; V: TRBV6-1; size: many; CDR3: CASTLSLGTGDQPQHF; DNA: TGTGCCAGCACCCTCAGTTTGGGGACAGGGGATCAGCCCCAGCATTTT
J: TRBJ2-2; D: TRBD1; V: TRBV28; size: few; CDR3: CASRKRQGAPTGELFF; DNA: TGTGCCAGCAGAAAACGACAGGGGGCTCCTACCGGGGAGCTGTTTTTT
J: TRBJ2-3; D: TRBD2; V: TRBV18; size: -; CDR3: CASSATSRGADTQYF; DNA: TGTGCCAGCTCAGCGACTAGTCGGGGGGCAGATACGCAGTATTTT
J: TRBJ2-3; D: -; V: TRBV28; size: many; CDR3: CASRPWEQRTDTQYF; DNA: TGTGCCAGCAGACCCTGGGAACAGCGCACAGATACGCAGTATTTT
J: TRBJ1-3; D: -; V: TRBV5-1; size: -; CDR3: CATIPSTVGMDTIYF; DNA: TGCGCCACCATCCCATCGACAGTGGGCATGGACACCATATATTTT
J: TRBJ2-7; D: -; V: TRBV6-2/TRBV6-3; size: -; CDR3: CASSNGNIRYF; DNA: TGTGCCAGCAGTAACGGGAACATTCGCTACTTC